This note documents a single T cell receptor beta chain sequence. Germline lookup yields CDR1 MDHEN and CDR2 SYDVKM. The J segment lost 2 bases and the V segment lost 1 base, leaving 7 bases of the junction unmatched. This CDR3 spans 16 amino acids. These data come from a study of blood T cell repertoires in COVID-19. In the study overall: Acute-phase and convalescent COVID-19 samples originated in the United States, Italy and Spain.

Assay: immunoSEQ multiplex PCR; the TCRdb copy retains only in-frame clones and omits some. The sample lists around 200,000 clones; more than 70% were seen once. Sequences were obtained from peripheral blood. The TCR originated in a man in his fifties with active or convalescent COVID-19. The rearrangement uses TRBV28 and TRBJ1-1; 7 positions match TRBD1. The DNA for the CDR3 is TGTGCCAGCAGTTTATCCGCGACAGGGTTTAACACTGAAGCTTTCTTT. It encodes CASSLSATGFNTEAFF.